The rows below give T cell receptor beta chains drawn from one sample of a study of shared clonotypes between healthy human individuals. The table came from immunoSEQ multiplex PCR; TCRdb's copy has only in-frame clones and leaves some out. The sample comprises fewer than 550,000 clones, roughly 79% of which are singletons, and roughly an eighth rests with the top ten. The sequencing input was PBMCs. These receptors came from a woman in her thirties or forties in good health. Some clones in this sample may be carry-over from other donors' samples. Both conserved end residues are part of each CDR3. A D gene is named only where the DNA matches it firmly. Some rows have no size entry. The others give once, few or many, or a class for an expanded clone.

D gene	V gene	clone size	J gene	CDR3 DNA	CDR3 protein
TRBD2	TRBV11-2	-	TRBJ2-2	TGTGCCAGCAGCACCTCAGTGGGTAGCGGGAGGCGGAACACCGGGGAGCTGTTTTTT	CASSTSVGSGRRNTGELFF
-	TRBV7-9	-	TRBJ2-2	TGTGCCAGCAGCAACACAGAGACCGGGGAGCTGTTTTTT	CASSNTETGELFF
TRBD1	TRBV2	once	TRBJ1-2	TGTGCCAGCAGCCGGGACAGGGGGCTGGATGGCTACACCTTC	CASSRDRGLDGYTF
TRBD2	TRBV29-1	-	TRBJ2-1	TGCAGCGTTGAAGATCACCGCGGGGGCTCCTACAATGAGCAGTTCTTC	CSVEDHRGGSYNEQFF
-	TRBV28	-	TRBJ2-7	TGTGCCAGCAGTCCGATGGGGGCGCTGAATGAGGAGCAGTACTTC	CASSPMGALNEEQYF
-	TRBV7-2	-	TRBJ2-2	TGTGCCAGCAGCTTACGCGGAAACACCGGGGAGCTGTTTTTT	CASSLRGNTGELFF
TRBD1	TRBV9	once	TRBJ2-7	TGTGCCAGCAGCGCCCGGGACAGACCCTATGACGAGCAGTACTTC	CASSARDRPYDEQYF
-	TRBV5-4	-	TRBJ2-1	TGTGCCAGCAGCTTGGTTAGCCACAATGAGCAGTTCTTC	CASSLVSHNEQFF
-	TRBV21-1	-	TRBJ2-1	TGTGCCAGCAGCAAAGTTAGCAGGGAGCAGTTCTTC	CASSKVSREQFF
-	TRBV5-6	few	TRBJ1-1	TGTGCCAGCAGCCGCCTGGAGAACACTGAAGCTTTCTTT	CASSRLENTEAFF
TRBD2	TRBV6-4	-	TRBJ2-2	TGTGCCAGCTCTGCGGGAGTGGAGACCGGGGAGCTGTTTTTT	CASSAGVETGELFF
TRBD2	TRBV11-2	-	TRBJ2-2	TGTGCCAGCAGCCCGGGAAGCGGGAGCGTCACCGGGGAGCTGTTTTTT	CASSPGSGSVTGELFF
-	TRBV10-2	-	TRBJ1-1	TGCGCCAGCAGTGAGACAGCCAGGGGCCTGGCTGAAGCTTTCTTT	CASSETARGLAEAFF
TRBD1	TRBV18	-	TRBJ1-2	TGTGCCAGCTCACGAGGACAGGGCGAGGGCTACACCTTC	CASSRGQGEGYTF
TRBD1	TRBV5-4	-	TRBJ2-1	TGTGCCAGCAGAACGGACAGGGGGCAGGATGAGCAGTTCTTC	CASRTDRGQDEQFF
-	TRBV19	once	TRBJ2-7	TGTGCCAGTAGTATCCAGCCGTCGACAAATTACGAGCAGTACTTC	CASSIQPSTNYEQYF
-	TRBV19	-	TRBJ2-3	TGTGCCAGTAGGCTGAGAGATACGCAGTATTTT	CASRLRDTQYF
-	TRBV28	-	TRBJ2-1	TGTGCCAGCAGTTTATCGAGGGAGCAGTTCTTC	CASSLSREQFF
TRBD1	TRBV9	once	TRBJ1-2	TGTGCCAGCAGCTTTGGGACAGGATACTATGGCTACACCTTC	CASSFGTGYYGYTF
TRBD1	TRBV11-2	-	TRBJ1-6	TGTGCCAGCAGGAGGCCGGGACAGATTAATTCACCCCTCCACTTT	CASRRPGQINSPLHF
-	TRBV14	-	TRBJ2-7	TGTGCCAGCAGCCAGCGACAGGCCTACTCCTACGAGCAGTACTTC	CASSQRQAYSYEQYF
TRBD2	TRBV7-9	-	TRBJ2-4	TGTGCCAGCAGCTTAGAAGCGGGAGGGCGTCCAAACATTCAGTACTTC	CASSLEAGGRPNIQYF
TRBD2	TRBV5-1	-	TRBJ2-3	TGCGCCAGCAGCTTGGTGGCGGGAGAGAATACGCAGTATTTT	CASSLVAGENTQYF
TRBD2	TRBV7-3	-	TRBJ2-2	TGTGCCAAAATTCCGGGAGGGCCTTTTGTCGGGGAGCTGTTTTTT	CAKIPGGPFVGELFF
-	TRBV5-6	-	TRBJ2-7	TGTGCCAGCAGCCGTATGCCCTACGAGCAGTACTTC	CASSRMPYEQYF